This T cell receptor beta chain was identified in a study of post-analysis software for immune sequencing data. Study-wide findings and caveats: Clustering by F measure revealed strong co-clustering among samples prepared together in one batch. Higher frequency in patients than in controls was seen for roughly 5 TRBV segments, with TRBV5-6, TRBV5-1 and TRBV20-1 among them.

This clonotype was counted a single time. Its antigen is not known. J was trimmed by 0 bases and V by 4 bases; bases with no gene match: 6. Per germline, CDR1 SQVTM and CDR2 ANQGSEA. The CDR3 is 14 residues long. The TCR beta cDNA libraries contained unique molecular identifiers. MiXCR was run by TCRdb on the PCR reads, yielding one entry per CDR3 protein. The sample includes hundreds of thousands of distinct CDR3 sequences, approximately 59% of them seen just once. The chain joins TRBV29-1 to TRBJ2-7; 7 bases align to TRBD1. The material sequenced was blood. The receptor was isolated from a girl under 10 years old with multiple sclerosis. The CDR3 sequence: CSVGWDSLSYEQYF. CDR3 DNA sequence: TGCAGCGTTGGCTGGGACAGCCTCTCCTACGAGCAGTACTTC.